The rows below give T cell receptor beta chains drawn from one sample of a study of T cell responses to AZD1222 COVID-19 vaccine. Using immunoSEQ multiplex PCR, the repertoire was profiled, and TCRdb retains in-frame clones only, with some absent. The table records some 150,000 clones, over 85% of them present only once. The sample consisted of peripheral blood, taken on day 0 of AZD1222 vaccination. These receptors were obtained from an adult in good health. Both conserved end residues are part of each CDR3. D genes are given only for firm matches. Not all rows give a size; the values are once, few, many and, for expanded clones, a class.

clone_size	v_call	j_call	d_call	cdr3_nt	cdr3_aa
.	TRBV12-5	TRBJ1-6	.	TGTGCTAGTGGTTTTGCGCTCTATAATTCACCCCTCCACTTT	CASGFALYNSPLHF
.	TRBV19	TRBJ1-5	.	TGTGCCAGTAGTATATTCCAGGCGGGACAGCCCCAGCATTTT	CASSIFQAGQPQHF
.	TRBV5-4	TRBJ1-2	.	TGTGCCAGCAGCTGGCCGGGCGGGGAAACCTTTCTCTATGGCTACACCTTC	CASSWPGGETFLYGYTF
once	TRBV19	TRBJ1-5	.	TGTGCCAGTAGTTACCGGGAGGATCAGCCCCAGCATTTT	CASSYREDQPQHF
.	TRBV30	TRBJ2-7	.	TGTGCCTGGAGTGTCAGTCGACTCGAGCAGTACTTC	CAWSVSRLEQYF
.	TRBV9	TRBJ2-2	.	TGTGCCAGCAGCCCCGAGGGACTCTTCAACACCGGGGAGCTGTTTTTT	CASSPEGLFNTGELFF
once	TRBV2	TRBJ2-7	.	TGTGCCAGCAGCAGTAACCTGCCCTACGAGCAGTACTTC	CASSSNLPYEQYF
.	TRBV5-4	TRBJ1-2	.	TGTGCCAGCAGCTTGGAGCATAACTATGGCTACACCTTC	CASSLEHNYGYTF
once	TRBV6-5	TRBJ1-2	.	TGTGCCAGCAGGGACAGAATGAACCCCCTTAACGGCTACACCTTC	CASRDRMNPLNGYTF
.	TRBV6-5	TRBJ2-5	TRBD2	TGTGCCAGCAGGCTGACGGGAGGGACCCAGTACTTC	CASRLTGGTQYF
.	TRBV5-1	TRBJ2-7	TRBD2	TGCGCCAGCAGCTTCCCACCCGGGGGGGCTTCCTACGAGCAGTACTTC	CASSFPPGGASYEQYF
.	TRBV19	TRBJ2-7	TRBD1	TGTGCCAGTAACCCAGGGACAGGCACAATCCTTTCGTACGAGCAGTACTTC	CASNPGTGTILSYEQYF
.	TRBV6-5	TRBJ2-3	.	TGTGCCAGCAGTTGGGGGCGGGGGCTTGATACGCAGTATTTT	CASSWGRGLDTQYF
once	TRBV12-1	TRBJ2-1	.	TGTGCCAGCAGCTCCTCCGGCGGGGGGGGGATGCGAAGCTCCTACAATGAGCAGTTCTTC	CASSSSGGGGMRSSYNEQFF
.	TRBV5-1	TRBJ1-1	.	TGCGCCAGCAGCTTTTTTGGGAGGGGGAACACTGAAGCTTTCTTT	CASSFFGRGNTEAFF
.	TRBV3-1/TRBV3-2	TRBJ2-6	.	TGTGCCACCACTCCACGCCCTGGGGCCAACGTCCTGACTTTC	CATTPRPGANVLTF
once	TRBV12-5	TRBJ2-7	TRBD2	TGTGCTAGTGGTCAAACTAGCGGGAGGACCGAGCAGTACTTC	CASGQTSGRTEQYF
.	TRBV5-1	TRBJ1-4	.	TGCGCCAGCAGCTTCCGGCCAGGAGCGCGGCGACTGGGGGAAAAACTGTTTTTT	CASSFRPGARRLGEKLFF
.	TRBV6-5	TRBJ1-6	TRBD1	TGTGCCAGCTCAAATCCGGGACAGTATTCACCCCTCCACTTT	CASSNPGQYSPLHF
.	TRBV24-1	TRBJ1-5	.	TGTGCCACCAGCGAAGGAGGGTTCAATCAGCCCCAGCATTTT	CATSEGGFNQPQHF
.	TRBV5-1	TRBJ2-7	.	TGCGCCAGCAGCTTACCTTCAAGCTCCTACGAGCAGTACTTC	CASSLPSSSYEQYF
.	TRBV18	TRBJ1-1	.	TGTGCCAGCTCACCAGGGGGGAGTGGTGAAGCTTTCTTT	CASSPGGSGEAFF
.	TRBV5-6	TRBJ1-1	.	TGTGCCAGCAGCTTCCAAGGCTCTAAAGCTTTCTTT	CASSFQGSKAFF
.	TRBV6-5	TRBJ1-3	.	TGTGCCACCAACGAGAGGGCCTCTGGAAACACCATATATTTT	CATNERASGNTIYF
.	TRBV30	TRBJ1-3	.	TGTGCCTGGGACCACTGGCCCCGCTACTCTGGAAACACCATATATTTT	CAWDHWPRYSGNTIYF
.	TRBV9	TRBJ2-2	.	TGTGCCAGCAGCAAGCACACCGGGGAGCTGTTTTTT	CASSKHTGELFF
.	TRBV29-1	TRBJ1-2	.	TGCAGCGTTGGGGCGAAACAGAATGGCTACACCTTC	CSVGAKQNGYTF
.	TRBV7-2	TRBJ2-7	.	TGTGCCAGCAGCTTGATTGGGCAGGGGGGTTACGAGCAGTACTTC	CASSLIGQGGYEQYF
.	TRBV12-3/TRBV12-4	TRBJ2-7	.	TGTGCCAGCAGTCTCCAGCCCTACGAGCAGTACTTC	CASSLQPYEQYF
.	TRBV7-9	TRBJ2-2	.	TGTGCCAGCAGCCAGCCCAGGGGTTCCAGGGTCACCGGGGAGCTGTTTTTT	CASSQPRGSRVTGELFF
.	TRBV5-1	TRBJ1-5	.	TGCGCCAGCAGCTTGGCAGGGGTAAGCAATCAGCCCCAGCATTTT	CASSLAGVSNQPQHF
.	TRBV28	TRBJ2-7	.	TGTGCCAGCAGCCCTAGCGGACAGGAGACCCTTCTGTCCTACGAGCAGTACTTC	CASSPSGQETLLSYEQYF
.	TRBV18	TRBJ2-2	.	TGTGCCAGCTCACCGAGAGATATATCAGGGGAGCTGTTTTTT	CASSPRDISGELFF
.	TRBV11-2	TRBJ1-6	.	TGTGCCAGCAGCAGTCTAGGAGGAGCCTCACCCCTCCACTTT	CASSSLGGASPLHF
once	TRBV5-6	TRBJ1-6	TRBD1	TGTGCCAGCAGCCGCGGGACAGGCCATGATTCACCCCTCCACTTT	CASSRGTGHDSPLHF
.	TRBV7-9	TRBJ1-2	.	TGTGCCAGCAGCCGAAATCTCCAGGGTGTCTATGGCTACACCTTC	CASSRNLQGVYGYTF
.	TRBV29-1	TRBJ2-7	TRBD2	TGCAGCTTCCGGACTAGCGGGGTCGGAGAGCAGTACTTC	CSFRTSGVGEQYF
.	TRBV6-5	TRBJ1-2	.	TGTGCCAGCAGTTACAGGGGGGATGGCTACACCTTC	CASSYRGDGYTF
.	TRBV11-2	TRBJ1-1	.	TGTGCCAGCAGCTTAGCAACTGAAGCTTTCTTT	CASSLATEAFF
.	TRBV5-4	TRBJ1-3	.	TGTGCCAGCAGCTTGGCGGGAGGGGAAACTGGAAACACCATATATTTT	CASSLAGGETGNTIYF
.	TRBV12-3/TRBV12-4	TRBJ1-3	.	TGTGCCCTCCAGGGCCGAACTGGAAACACCATATATTTT	CALQGRTGNTIYF
.	TRBV4-1	TRBJ2-2	.	TGCGCCAGCAGCCCGGAGGGAGTCTCTATCGGGGAGCTGTTTTTT	CASSPEGVSIGELFF
.	TRBV21-1	TRBJ1-2	.	TGTGCCAGCAGAACCGATTGGACAGAGAACTATGGCTACACCTTC	CASRTDWTENYGYTF
.	TRBV7-2	TRBJ1-6	.	TGTGCCAGCAGCCCCCAAACTTTCGGGGTCTCACCCCTCCACTTT	CASSPQTFGVSPLHF
.	TRBV23-1	TRBJ2-7	TRBD1	TGCGCCAGCAGTCGCAAACGGGATTCAGGGGGCTACGAGCAGTACTTC	CASSRKRDSGGYEQYF
once	TRBV28	TRBJ2-6	.	TGTGCCAGCAGTTCCCCCTCCTTCCGGGACACGGTCTCTGGGGCCAACGTCCTGACTTTC	CASSSPSFRDTVSGANVLTF
.	TRBV9	TRBJ2-3	.	TGTGCCAGCAGCTCAGGGGCGGCAGATACGCAGTATTTT	CASSSGAADTQYF
.	TRBV9	TRBJ2-7	.	TGTGCCAGCAGTTCGAGATACACTCCAGACGAGCAGTACTTC	CASSSRYTPDEQYF
.	TRBV5-1	TRBJ1-3	.	TGCGCCAGCAGCCCCGAGCAGACTGGAAACACCATATATTTT	CASSPEQTGNTIYF
.	TRBV4-1	TRBJ2-7	.	TGCGCCAGCAGCCAAGATGGATCCTACGAGCAGTACTTC	CASSQDGSYEQYF
.	TRBV19	TRBJ1-4	.	TGTGCCAGTAGTATGTCACGGGAAAAACTGTTTTTT	CASSMSREKLFF
once	TRBV18	TRBJ2-7	.	TGTGCCAGCTCACCACAGTTAGCCGGCACCTACGAGCAGTACTTC	CASSPQLAGTYEQYF